The sequence of this T cell receptor beta chain was determined in a study of Ad26.COV2.S vaccination and SARS-CoV-2 variants. Treatment: over 15 received Ad26.COV2.S at low or high dose, single or two shots; about 5 received placebo; per-sample allocation not given. Collection of samples fell on day 63 after the first vaccine or placebo injection. An Ad26 vector that expressed Wuhan-strain SARS-CoV-2 spike constituted the vaccine. The CDR3 contains 15 residues. V was pared by 5 bases and J by 3 bases, with 14 bases between. CDR1 is LNHDA and CDR2 is SQIVND in the germline V gene (reference sequence). This table comes from immunoSEQ multiplex PCR, and its TCRdb copy is limited to in-frame clones, with some not included. Of around 300,000 clones in the sample, almost 90% were seen once.

The chain joins TRBV19 to TRBJ1-5; weak D call: TRBD1 (5 bases). The starting material was peripheral blood, obtained in a trial of Ad26.COV2.S vaccine versus placebo. The origin of this receptor is a person aged 18-65 years who received the Ad26.COV2.S COVID-19 vaccine or a placebo. CDR3 nucleotides: TGTGCCAGTAGTCCTTTGAGGGACTTCAATCAGCCCCAGCATTTT. Encoded protein: CASSPLRDFNQPQHF.